These T cell receptor beta chains were read from a single sample in a study of graft-versus-host responses after intestinal transplantation. TCRdb's table, derived via immunoSEQ multiplex PCR, lists solely in-frame clones and lacks some. The repertoire holds some 40,000 clones, nearly 90% seen once, with roughly 6.6% in the top ten. The sequences come from PBMCs, collected about 270 days after transplant. The source is a human patient who received an intestinal transplant, so some T cells may come from the graft donor. CDR3s include the opening cysteine and the closing phenylalanine or tryptophan. The order of the fields is V gene, clone size, D gene, J gene, CDR3 DNA, CDR3 protein. A D gene is named only where the DNA matches it firmly. Some rows mark clone size as missing; the rest say once, few, many or name a class of expanded clone.

v_call: TRBV11-2; clone_size: NA; d_call: NA; j_call: TRBJ1-2; cdr3_nt: TGTGCCAGCTCGGTCGGGGCGGCGGAATCCTATGGCTACACCTTC; cdr3_aa: CASSVGAAESYGYTF
v_call: TRBV5-5; clone_size: NA; d_call: NA; j_call: TRBJ1-5; cdr3_nt: TGTGCCAGCAGCTGGGGGGTGGGGAGCAATCAGCCCCAGCATTTT; cdr3_aa: CASSWGVGSNQPQHF
v_call: TRBV30; clone_size: NA; d_call: NA; j_call: TRBJ2-5; cdr3_nt: TGTGCCTGGAGTGTAGGGGGAGAGACCCAGTACTTC; cdr3_aa: CAWSVGGETQYF
v_call: TRBV7-9; clone_size: NA; d_call: TRBD2; j_call: TRBJ2-5; cdr3_nt: TGTGCCAGCAGCGCCGTTGGCGGGGGGCCCGGAGTGGAGACCCAGTACTTC; cdr3_aa: CASSAVGGGPGVETQYF
v_call: TRBV27; clone_size: once; d_call: TRBD1; j_call: TRBJ1-4; cdr3_nt: TGTGCCAGCAGTAAGACAGGGGGTATACCAACTAATGAAAAACTGTTTTTT; cdr3_aa: CASSKTGGIPTNEKLFF
v_call: TRBV7-9; clone_size: NA; d_call: TRBD2; j_call: TRBJ2-1; cdr3_nt: TGTGCCAGCAGCGTCGCCGGGACTAGCAATCAGCAGTTCTTC; cdr3_aa: CASSVAGTSNQQFF
v_call: TRBV27; clone_size: few; d_call: NA; j_call: TRBJ1-6; cdr3_nt: TGTGCCACCGGATGGGGGAGGAATTCACCCCTCCACTTT; cdr3_aa: CATGWGRNSPLHF
v_call: TRBV7-6; clone_size: NA; d_call: NA; j_call: TRBJ2-3; cdr3_nt: TGTGCCAGCAGCTTAGAGGCGGGGCTGAACACAGATACGCAGTATTTT; cdr3_aa: CASSLEAGLNTDTQYF
v_call: TRBV4-2; clone_size: NA; d_call: NA; j_call: TRBJ2-5; cdr3_nt: TGTGCCAGCAGCCAAGAATCAGGGATGAGGGAGACCCAGTACTTC; cdr3_aa: CASSQESGMRETQYF
v_call: TRBV30; clone_size: once; d_call: NA; j_call: TRBJ2-1; cdr3_nt: TGTGCCTGGAGTGTAGACTACGATGAGCAGTTCTTC; cdr3_aa: CAWSVDYDEQFF
v_call: TRBV7-6; clone_size: NA; d_call: NA; j_call: TRBJ1-3; cdr3_nt: TGTGCCAGCAGCTTTGACTACTCTGGAAACACCATATATTTT; cdr3_aa: CASSFDYSGNTIYF
v_call: TRBV27; clone_size: NA; d_call: NA; j_call: TRBJ2-7; cdr3_nt: TGTGCCAGCAGGGTAGCGGAAAGCTCCTACGAGCAGTACTTC; cdr3_aa: CASRVAESSYEQYF
v_call: TRBV9; clone_size: NA; d_call: NA; j_call: TRBJ1-5; cdr3_nt: TGTGCCAGACTCGACAGCCGAAGAACCAATCAGCCCCAGCATTTT; cdr3_aa: CARLDSRRTNQPQHF
v_call: TRBV6-1; clone_size: NA; d_call: NA; j_call: TRBJ1-1; cdr3_nt: TGTGCCAGCAGCGAATATCCCAGGGACGTGGCTTTCTTT; cdr3_aa: CASSEYPRDVAFF
v_call: TRBV6-5; clone_size: NA; d_call: NA; j_call: TRBJ2-6; cdr3_nt: TGTGCCAGCAGTTACGGGTCTGGGGCCAACGTCCTGACTTTC; cdr3_aa: CASSYGSGANVLTF